The 14 T cell receptor beta chains below were found in one sample sequenced in a study of blood T cell repertoires in COVID-19. Clones were read by immunoSEQ multiplex PCR, and TCRdb kept only the in-frame ones, dropping some. Here the sample spans approximately 94,000 clones, around 83% being singletons. The sample taken for sequencing was peripheral blood. The receptors stem from a man aged 55-75 years with acute or convalescent COVID-19.

The rearrangement links TRBV28 to TRBJ2-3; TRBD1 agrees at 7 bases. This CDR3 is built from 16 residues. The V gene's germline CDR1 is MDHEN and CDR2 SYDVKM. Losses at the gene ends were 2 bases for V and 2 bases for J; bases not matched to a gene: 7. CDR3 sequence (DNA): TGTGCCAGCAGTTTAAATCGACAGGGATTCACAGATACGCAGTATTTT. As protein: CASSLNRQGFTDTQYF.

This chain connects TRBV25-1 to TRBJ1-3; D unclear. Germline CDR1 MGHDK, CDR2 SYGVNS. The CDR3 has 14 residues. With 3 bases removed from V and 4 bases from J, the gap between germline ends came to 10 bases. In DNA, the CDR3 is TGTGCCAGCAGTGATCCGGGGAAGGGAAACACCATATATTTT. Protein: CASSDPGKGNTIYF.

The chain uses TRBV20-1 and TRBJ1-4; tentative D call: TRBD1 (5 bases). V dropped 6 bases and J dropped 8 bases, with 10 bases sitting between them. Germline V gives CDR1 DFQATT, CDR2 SNEGSKA (reference sequence). The CDR3 has 11 residues. CDR3 sequence reads: CSARTSEKLFF. The DNA of the CDR3 is TGCAGTGCCCGGACAAGCGAAAAACTGTTTTTT.

This chain joins TRBV11-2 and TRBJ2-6; D not certain. The CDR3 spans 16 residues. Trimming cost V 5 bases and J 0 bases, with 11 bases left between them. From germline, CDR1 is SGHAT and CDR2 FQNNGV. The CDR3 DNA reads as TGTGCCAGCAGCCCAAGACTGGGCTCTGGGGCCAACGTCCTGACTTTC. Its protein is CASSPRLGSGANVLTF.

The V gene is TRBV7-9, the J gene TRBJ1-2; D possibly corresponds to TRBD1 (5 bases). Germline CDR1 is SEHNR and CDR2 is FQNEAQ (reference sequence). Trimming left V 1 base short and J 6 bases short, with 12 bases between. The CDR3 totals 14 residues. The CDR3 here is CASSLVRQRDGYTF. The CDR3 DNA sequence: TGTGCCAGCAGCTTAGTACGACAGCGAGATGGCTACACCTTC.

The V and J genes are TRBV28 and TRBJ1-5, with D unclear. Trimming removed 2 bases at V and 2 bases at J, with 13 bases between. Germline CDR1 MDHEN, CDR2 SYDVKM. The CDR3 has 16 residues. The CDR3 spells CASSLARGFGNQPQHF. CDR3 coding DNA: TGTGCCAGCAGTTTAGCGCGAGGGTTTGGCAATCAGCCCCAGCATTTT.

The chain carries TRBV19 and TRBJ1-6, with D uncertain. V was shortened by 1 base and J by 0 bases, with 7 bases between the two germline ends. Germline CDR1 LNHDA, CDR2 SQIVND (reference sequence). CDR3 length equals 16 residues. The CDR3 nucleotides are TGTGCCAGTAGTATAGTGGGCAGCTCCTATAATTCACCCCTCCACTTT. Amino acids: CASSIVGSSYNSPLHF.

The gene calls are TRBV7-2 and TRBJ1-2, with 7 nucleotides matching TRBD1. The CDR3 has 16 residues. After removal of 4 bases from V and 0 bases from J, the junction contained 8 bases not matched to a gene. Germline V lookup: CDR1 SGHTA, CDR2 FQGNSA. The CDR3 nucleotides read TGTGCCAGCAGCTCCCAGGGGACAGCTGCTAACTATGGCTACACCTTC. Amino acids: CASSSQGTAANYGYTF.

The V call is TRBV19, the J call TRBJ1-5; 12 bases are shared with TRBD1. V was clipped by 6 bases and J by 5 bases; unmatched bases: 8. This CDR3 comprises 16 residues. Germline assignment: CDR1 LNHDA and CDR2 SQIVND (reference sequence). The DNA of the CDR3 is TGTGCCAGTAGCGCTTCCCGGGACAGGGGGCATCAGCCCCAGCATTTT. Encoded protein: CASSASRDRGHQPQHF.

V gene TRBV3-1 (or the pseudogene TRBV3-2) combines with J gene TRBJ2-2, with TRBD2 matching 8 bases. This CDR3 is built from 17 residues. From germline, CDR1 is LGHDT and CDR2 YNNKEL (reference sequence). V trimming: 1 base; J trimming: 5 bases; junction bases outside the gene matches: 9. This CDR3 reads CASSQGSGGAYTGELFF. For the CDR3, the DNA is TGTGCCAGCAGCCAAGGGTCCGGGGGGGCCTATACCGGGGAGCTGTTTTTT.

V gene TRBV25-1 combines with J gene TRBJ1-6; a weak D match, TRBD1 (5 bases). The V gene lost 3 bases and the J gene lost 6 bases, with 12 bases spanning the gap. Germline loops: CDR1 MGHDK, CDR2 SYGVNS. The CDR3 covers 15 residues. The chain's CDR3 is CASSEGQGLNSPLHF. CDR3 in DNA: TGTGCCAGCAGTGAGGGGCAGGGACTTAATTCACCCCTCCACTTT.

In nucleotides, the CDR3 is TGTGCCAGCATTATAGCGTTAGGGGCCAACGTCCTGACTTTC. Translating it yields CASIIALGANVLTF. The rearrangement links TRBV2 to TRBJ2-6; weak D call: TRBD2 (5 bases). Trimming took 7 bases from V and 4 from J, leaving 11 bases between them. The germline CDR1 and CDR2 sequences are SNHLY and FYNNEI. CDR3 length equals 14 residues.

The chain recombines TRBV6-2 or TRBV6-3 with TRBJ2-1, with TRBD2 identical over 7 bases. The CDR3 length is 15 residues. V gave up 6 bases and J gave up 0 bases; unmatched junction bases: 5. Germline V gene lookup returns CDR1 MNHEY and CDR2 SVGEGT. CDR3 DNA sequence: TGTGCCAGCAGCCTGAGCGGGGCCTCCTACAATGAGCAGTTCTTC. Its protein is CASSLSGASYNEQFF.

The chain uses TRBV28 and TRBJ2-7; 9 bases agree with TRBD1. This CDR3 contains 15 residues. Losses at the gene ends were 7 bases for V and 3 bases for J; bases not matched to a gene: 10. CDR1 is MDHEN and CDR2 is SYDVKM in the germline V gene. This chain's CDR3 is CASTLRQGDGYEQYF. DNA of the CDR3: TGTGCCAGCACCTTACGACAGGGGGATGGCTACGAGCAGTACTTC.